The rows below give T cell receptor beta chains drawn from one sample of a study of blood T cell repertoires in COVID-19. Measured with immunoSEQ multiplex PCR; TCRdb has only the in-frame clones, and not every one. The table lists roughly 43,000 clones, approximately 88% of them singletons. The sample consisted of peripheral blood. All receptors come from a man aged 60 to 75 with active COVID-19. CDR3s leave out the opening cysteine and the closing phenylalanine or tryptophan.

j_call,v_call,cdr3_aa
TRBJ2-7,TRBV5-1,ASTAGGHSYEQY
TRBJ2-7,TRBV7-9,ASSRSATGGVEQY
TRBJ2-7,TRBV28,ASRNSGGAKEQY
TRBJ2-1,TRBV24-1,ATTGGGEQF
TRBJ1-5,TRBV12-5,ASGYHPRTGSNQPQH
TRBJ1-6,TRBV3-1/TRBV3-2,ASSPRTGGNNSPLH
TRBJ1-5,TRBV6-2/TRBV6-3,ASSPSGVSNQPQH
TRBJ2-5,TRBV6-4,ASSDRFEAQY
TRBJ2-5,TRBV7-2,ASSWAQGETQY
TRBJ1-3,TRBV5-5,ASSGGTANSGNTIY
TRBJ2-4,TRBV28,ASSPPGGYRIAKNIQY
TRBJ2-2,TRBV9,ASSPTGGVSGELF
TRBJ2-1,TRBV2,ASTPLAGGVNEQF
TRBJ2-1,TRBV4-1,ASSQDRGRRNEQF
TRBJ1-6,TRBV5-1,ASSLSETGNSPLH
TRBJ2-5,TRBV6-2/TRBV6-3,ASSSLGGMETQY
TRBJ1-3,TRBV19,ASTQAGNTIY
TRBJ2-3,TRBV6-2/TRBV6-3,ASSSRTGTSGEDTQY
TRBJ2-3,TRBV19,ASSMQRDRVTDTQY
TRBJ1-6,TRBV5-6,ASSLYGTGERNSPLH